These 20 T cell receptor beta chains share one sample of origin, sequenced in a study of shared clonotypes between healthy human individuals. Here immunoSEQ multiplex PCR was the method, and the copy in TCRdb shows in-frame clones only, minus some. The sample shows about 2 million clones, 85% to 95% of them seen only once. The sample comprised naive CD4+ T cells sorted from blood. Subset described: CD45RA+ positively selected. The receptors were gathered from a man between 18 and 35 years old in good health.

The DNA for the CDR3 is TGTGCCAGCAGTTCTGGGGGGATCAACTCCTACAATGAGCAGTTCTTC. Its translation is CASSSGGINSYNEQFF. The gene calls are TRBV28 and TRBJ2-1, with D possibly matching TRBD2 (6 bases). V was cut by 4 bases and J by 0 bases, with 13 bases left in between. The CDR3 is made up of 16 amino acids. Germline V gene data show CDR1 as MDHEN and CDR2 as SYDVKM.

CDR3: CAWNREINQPQHF. The CDR3 DNA follows: TGTGCCTGGAACCGGGAGATAAATCAGCCCCAGCATTTT. J is TRBJ1-5 and V is TRBV30; D is unresolved. CDR3 size: 13 residues. CDR1 and CDR2 from the germline V gene are GTSNPN and SVGIG (reference sequence). The ends were cut back, 4 bases at V and 4 bases at J, with 11 bases in the middle.

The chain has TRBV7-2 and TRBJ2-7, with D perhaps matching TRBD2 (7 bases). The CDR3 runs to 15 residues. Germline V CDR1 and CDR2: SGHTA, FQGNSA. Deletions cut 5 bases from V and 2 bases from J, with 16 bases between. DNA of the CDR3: TGTGCCAGCAGCCCGGAGGGGGGGACCACCTACGAGCAGTACTTC. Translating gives CASSPEGGTTYEQYF.

The CDR3: CASSIDTKSPLHF. The CDR3 nucleotides are TGTGCCAGCTCGATCGACACCAAATCACCCCTCCACTTT. The chain carries TRBV6-5 and TRBJ1-6, with D unclear. CDR3 length: 13 residues. V was pared by 8 bases and J by 10 bases, with 15 bases between. Germline CDR1 is MNHEY and CDR2 is SVGAGI.

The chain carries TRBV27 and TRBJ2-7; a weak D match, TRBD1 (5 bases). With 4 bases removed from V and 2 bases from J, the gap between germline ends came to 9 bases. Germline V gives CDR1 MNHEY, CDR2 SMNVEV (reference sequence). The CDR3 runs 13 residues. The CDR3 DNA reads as TGTGCCAGCAGTTCGACAGTAACCTACGAGCAGTACTTC. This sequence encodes CASSSTVTYEQYF.

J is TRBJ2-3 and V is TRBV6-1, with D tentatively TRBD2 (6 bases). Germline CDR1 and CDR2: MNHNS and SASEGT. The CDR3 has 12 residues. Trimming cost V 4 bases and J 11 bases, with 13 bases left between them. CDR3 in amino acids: CASSGDSGRQYF. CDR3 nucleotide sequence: TGTGCCAGCAGTGGCGACTCCGGGAGGCAGTATTTT.

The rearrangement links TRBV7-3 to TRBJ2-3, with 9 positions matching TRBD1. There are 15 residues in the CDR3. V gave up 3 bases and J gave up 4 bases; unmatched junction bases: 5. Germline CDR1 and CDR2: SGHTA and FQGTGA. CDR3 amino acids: CASSFGTGRPDTQYF. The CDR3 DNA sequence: TGTGCCAGCAGCTTTGGGACAGGGAGACCAGATACGCAGTATTTT.

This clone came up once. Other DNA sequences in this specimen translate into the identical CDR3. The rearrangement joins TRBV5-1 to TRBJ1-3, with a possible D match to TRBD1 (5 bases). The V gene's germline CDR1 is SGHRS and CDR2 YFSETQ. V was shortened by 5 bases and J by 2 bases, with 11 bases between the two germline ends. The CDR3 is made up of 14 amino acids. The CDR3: CASSSGGTGNTIYF. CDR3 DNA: TGCGCCAGCAGTTCCGGGGGGACTGGAAACACCATATATTTT.

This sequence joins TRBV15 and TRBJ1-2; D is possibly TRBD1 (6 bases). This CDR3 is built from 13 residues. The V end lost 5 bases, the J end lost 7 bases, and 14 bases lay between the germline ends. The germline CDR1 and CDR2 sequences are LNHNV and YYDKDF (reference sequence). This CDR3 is CATSPLGRGGYTF. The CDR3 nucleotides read TGTGCCACCAGCCCCCTCGGCAGGGGTGGCTACACCTTC.

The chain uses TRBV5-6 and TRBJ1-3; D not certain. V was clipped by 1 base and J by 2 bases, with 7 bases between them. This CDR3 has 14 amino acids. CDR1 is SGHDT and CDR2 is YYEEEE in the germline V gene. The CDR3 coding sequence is TGTGCCAGCAGCTTGATCGGGGCTGGAAACACCATATATTTT. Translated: CASSLIGAGNTIYF.

CDR3 DNA sequence: TGCGCCAGCACCGGCGGGTCCGGGAACGACGAGCAGTACTTC. Protein: CASTGGSGNDEQYF. The J gene is TRBJ2-7, the V gene TRBV5-1; a possible D gene is TRBD2 (5 bases). Germline V gene data show CDR1 as SGHRS and CDR2 as YFSETQ. Deletions cut 6 bases from V and 5 bases from J, with 18 bases between. This CDR3 contains 14 residues.

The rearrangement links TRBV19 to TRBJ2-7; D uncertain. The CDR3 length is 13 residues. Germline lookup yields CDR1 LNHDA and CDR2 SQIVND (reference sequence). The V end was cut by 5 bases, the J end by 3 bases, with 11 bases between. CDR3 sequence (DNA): TGTGCCAGTAGTGCTGGCTGGAGCTACGAGCAGTACTTC. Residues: CASSAGWSYEQYF.

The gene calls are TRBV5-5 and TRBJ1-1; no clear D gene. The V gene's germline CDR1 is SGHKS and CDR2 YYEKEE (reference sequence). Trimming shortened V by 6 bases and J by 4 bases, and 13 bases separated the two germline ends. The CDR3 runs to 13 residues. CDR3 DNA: TGTGCCAGCACCCTAACCCGCTTCACTGAAGCTTTCTTT. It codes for CASTLTRFTEAFF. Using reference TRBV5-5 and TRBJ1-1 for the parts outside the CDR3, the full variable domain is DAGVTQSPTHLIKTRGQQVTLRCSPISGHKSVSWYQQVLGQGPQFIFQYYEKEERGRGNFPDRFSARQFPNYSSELNVNALLLGDSALYLCASTLTRFTEAFFGQGTRLTVV.

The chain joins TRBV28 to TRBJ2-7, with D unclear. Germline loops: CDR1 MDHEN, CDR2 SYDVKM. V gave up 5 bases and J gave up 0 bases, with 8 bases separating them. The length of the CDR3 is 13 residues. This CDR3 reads CASSQRISYEQYF. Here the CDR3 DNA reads TGTGCCAGCAGTCAGCGAATCTCCTACGAGCAGTACTTC.

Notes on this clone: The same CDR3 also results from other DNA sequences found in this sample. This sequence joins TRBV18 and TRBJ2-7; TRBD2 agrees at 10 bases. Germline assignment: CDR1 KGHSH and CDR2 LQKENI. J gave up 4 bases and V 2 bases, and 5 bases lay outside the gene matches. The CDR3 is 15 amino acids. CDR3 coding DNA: TGTGCCAGCTCACCAACTAGCGGGAATTCGTACGAGCAGTACTTC. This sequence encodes CASSPTSGNSYEQYF. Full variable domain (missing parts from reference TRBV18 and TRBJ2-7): NAGVMQNPRHLVRRRGQEARLRCSPMKGHSHVYWYRQLPEEGLKFMVYLQKENIIDESGMPKERFSAEFPKEGPSILRIQQVVRGDSAAYFCASSPTSGNSYEQYFGPGTRLTVT.

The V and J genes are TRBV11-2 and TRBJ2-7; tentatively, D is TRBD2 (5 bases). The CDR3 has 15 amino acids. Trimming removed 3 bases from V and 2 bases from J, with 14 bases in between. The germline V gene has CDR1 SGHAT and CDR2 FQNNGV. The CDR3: CASSFLVGLTYEQYF. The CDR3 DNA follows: TGTGCCAGCAGCTTTCTAGTAGGACTCACCTACGAGCAGTACTTC.

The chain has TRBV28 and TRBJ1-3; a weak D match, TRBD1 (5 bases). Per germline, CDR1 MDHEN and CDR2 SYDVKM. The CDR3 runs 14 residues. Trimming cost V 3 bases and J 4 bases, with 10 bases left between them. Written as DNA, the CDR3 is TGTGCCAGCAGTTTGAGGGGTTTCGGAAACACCATATATTTT. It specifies CASSLRGFGNTIYF.

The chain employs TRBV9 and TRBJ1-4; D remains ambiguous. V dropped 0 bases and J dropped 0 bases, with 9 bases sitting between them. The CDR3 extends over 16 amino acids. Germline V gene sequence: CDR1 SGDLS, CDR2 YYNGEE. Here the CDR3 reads CASSVVSGATNEKLFF. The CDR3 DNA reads TGTGCCAGCAGCGTAGTCTCAGGCGCAACTAATGAAAAACTGTTTTTT.

The CDR3 loop reads CASSLDRGPQHF. CDR3 DNA sequence: TGCGCCAGCAGCTTGGATAGGGGGCCCCAGCATTTT. This chain links TRBV5-1 with TRBJ1-5; D may be TRBD1 (5 bases). CDR1 and CDR2 from the germline V gene are SGHRS and YFSETQ. This CDR3 region has 12 residues. The V and J ends lost 0 bases and 9 bases respectively, with 7 bases between them.

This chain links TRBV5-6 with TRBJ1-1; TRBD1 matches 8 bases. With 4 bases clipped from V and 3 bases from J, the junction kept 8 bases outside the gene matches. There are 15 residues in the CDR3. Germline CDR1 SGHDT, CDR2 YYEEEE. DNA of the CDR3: TGTGCCAGCAGCATACCAGGGGGCGGAGACACTGAAGCTTTCTTT. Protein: CASSIPGGGDTEAFF.